This passage covers 30 T cell receptor beta chains from one sample sequenced in a study of patients and donors after allogeneic stem cell transplantation. Via MiXCR, TCRdb re-called the RT-PCR reads, giving one row per CDR3 protein. The data show some 880,000 distinct CDR3 sequences, around 17% seen once. Sequenced material: blood, either unsorted or a sorted T cell fraction (not recorded which). The origin of the receptors is a human donor who was either an allogeneic HSCT recipient or a stem cell or donor lymphocyte infusion donor (not recorded which). It is not recorded whose cells these are; they may come from a transplant donor.

In its sample, this clonotype was seen many times. CDR3 amino acids: CSVEEGFPETQYF. CDR3 bases: TGCAGCGTTGAGGAGGGATTCCCAGAGACCCAGTACTTC. The chain carries TRBV29-1 and TRBJ2-5; D perhaps matches TRBD2 (6 bases). The CDR3 is 13 residues long. Germline V CDR1 and CDR2: SQVTM, ANQGSEA. V lost 3 bases, J lost 4 bases, and 12 bases lay in between.

This clonotype was counted between two and nine times. J is TRBJ2-3 and V is TRBV12-3 or TRBV12-4, with D perhaps TRBD2 (5 bases). Trimming removed 6 bases from V and 10 bases from J, with 23 bases in between. This CDR3 has 15 amino acids. The chain's CDR3 is CASSPMSQPRAAQYF. The CDR3 DNA is TGTGCCAGCAGCCCGATGTCTCAGCCGAGGGCGGCGCAGTATTTT.

This chain connects TRBV15 to TRBJ1-1; 11 bases are a match to TRBD1. The CDR3 has 19 residues. CDR1 is LNHNV and CDR2 is YYDKDF in the germline V gene (reference sequence). V dropped 1 base and J dropped 4; count of bases not matched to a gene: 14. CDR3 DNA: TGTGCCACCAGCAGAGTACCTCGGTTGGACAGGGGGCGAGGCACTGAAGCTTTCTTT. Its protein product is CATSRVPRLDRGRGTEAFF.

A few counts support this clonotype. The chain carries TRBV4-3 and TRBJ2-2, with TRBD2 as a possible D gene (5 bases). Trimming shortened V by 3 bases and J by 4 bases, and 15 bases separated the two germline ends. The length of the CDR3 is 16 residues. CDR1 is LGHNA and CDR2 is YSLEER in the germline V gene. The CDR3 is CASSQGIVRGTGELFF. The CDR3 region has the DNA TGCGCCAGCAGCCAGGGGATTGTCCGGGGCACCGGGGAGCTGTTTTTT.

V gene TRBV23-1 combines with J gene TRBJ2-5; 8 bases match TRBD1. TRBV23-1 is identified as an open reading frame with a role that is uncertain. The CDR3 extends over 18 amino acids. V lost 0 bases and J lost 3; bases outside the gene matches: 12. The CDR3 loop is CASSQSRLRQGWEETQYF. CDR3 nucleotide sequence: TGCGCCAGCAGTCAATCCAGGCTGAGACAGGGGTGGGAAGAGACCCAGTACTTC.

Only a few counts were recorded for this clonotype. V is TRBV20-1 and J is TRBJ2-5, with D perhaps TRBD2 (6 bases). Germline-derived CDR1 and CDR2 are DFQATT and SNEGSKA (reference sequence). The CDR3 extends over 16 amino acids. Trimming removed 3 bases from V and 4 bases from J, with 21 bases in between. For the CDR3, the DNA is TGCAGTGCTAGTCCGGAGGGGTTCCAGGGCGCAGAGACCCAGTACTTC. As protein: CSASPEGFQGAETQYF.

This clonotype was observed a handful of times. This chain joins TRBV2 and TRBJ2-7; 13 nucleotides align to TRBD2. J gave up 3 bases and V 9 bases, and 5 bases lay outside the gene matches. CDR1 is SNHLY, CDR2 FYNNEI, per germline. The CDR3 loop spans 14 amino acids. The CDR3 region is CASQGTSGNYEQYF. The CDR3, as DNA: TGTGCCAGTCAGGGGACTAGCGGGAACTACGAGCAGTACTTC. The full variable domain, with the rest looked up from reference TRBV2 and TRBJ2-7, is EPEVTQTPSHQVTQMGQEVILRCVPISNHLYFYWYRQILGQKVEFLVSFYNNEISEKSEIFDDQFSVERPDGSNFTLKIRSTKLEDSAMYFCASQGTSGNYEQYFGPGTRLTVT.

Many counts were recorded for this clonotype. The chain uses TRBV3-1 and TRBJ2-2; D is possibly TRBD1 (5 bases). CDR1 LGHDT and CDR2 YNNKEL come from the germline V gene (reference sequence). V gave up 4 bases and J gave up 6 bases, with 9 bases separating them. The CDR3 totals 13 residues. The CDR3 loop is CASSPTGPGELFF. The CDR3 DNA follows: TGTGCCAGCAGCCCCACAGGTCCCGGGGAGCTGTTTTTT.

In this sample, this clonotype turned up a few times. Germline is not matched at one junction end, which may reflect a read error. The V call is TRBV3-1, the J call TRBJ2-1; maybe TRBD2 (5 bases). The length of the CDR3 is 11 residues. Germline loops: CDR1 LGHDT, CDR2 YNNKEL (reference sequence). CDR3 sequence reads: CASSNRGISAF. Written as DNA, the CDR3 is TGTGCCAGCAGCAATAGAGGGATTAGCGCCTTC.

V and J are TRBV2 and TRBJ2-2, with a weak D call TRBD1 (5 bases). This CDR3 has 16 residues. Germline-derived CDR1 and CDR2 are SNHLY and FYNNEI. V was cut by 4 bases and J by 6 bases, with 18 bases left in between. CDR3 sequence (DNA): TGTGCCAGCAGTGCAAGCCCTGGGGCAGGAGCCGGGGAGCTGTTTTTT. Protein product: CASSASPGAGAGELFF.

The DNA for the CDR3 is TGTGCCAGCAGAGAAAGGGGGGGCGAGCAGTTCTTC. This codes for CASRERGGEQFF. V and J are TRBV6-2 or TRBV6-3 and TRBJ2-1, with TRBD2 as a possible D gene (7 bases). CDR3 length: 12 residues. The V and J ends lost 6 bases and 10 bases respectively, with 13 bases between them. Per the germline V gene, CDR1 is MNHEY and CDR2 is SVGEGT.

The genes are TRBV10-3 and TRBJ1-1; D is ambiguous. This CDR3 contains 12 residues. Trimming removed 2 bases at V and 4 bases at J, with 5 bases between. The V gene's germline CDR1 is ENHRY and CDR2 SYGVKD. CDR3 sequence: CAISEGITEAFF. The CDR3, as DNA: TGTGCCATCAGTGAGGGTATCACTGAAGCTTTCTTT.

The V and J genes are TRBV7-8 and TRBJ1-2; 8 bases fit TRBD1. The length of the CDR3 is 14 residues. With 5 bases clipped from V and 8 bases from J, the junction kept 10 bases outside the gene matches. Germline loops: CDR1 SGHVS, CDR2 FQNEAQ. CDR3 in amino acids: CASSPRTGLNGYTF. The CDR3 DNA reads TGTGCCAGCAGCCCCCGGACAGGGCTGAACGGCTACACCTTC.

The sample holds a few counts of this clonotype. The chain has TRBV7-6 and TRBJ2-1; TRBD1 aligns across 9 bases. The germline V gene encodes CDR1 SGHVS and CDR2 FNYEAQ. Trimming took 3 bases from V and 2 from J; bases not matched to a gene: 5. The CDR3 loop spans 16 amino acids. CDR3 protein: CASSLGGTGPYNEQFF. The CDR3 nucleotides read TGTGCCAGCAGCTTGGGGGGGACAGGGCCCTACAATGAGCAGTTCTTC.

CDR3 residues: CAWGGSSLQETQYF. The CDR3, as DNA: TGTGCCTGGGGAGGGTCATCTTTACAAGAGACCCAGTACTTC. This chain uses TRBV30 with TRBJ2-5; tentative D call: TRBD2 (6 bases). The CDR3 has 14 amino acids. The germline gives CDR1 GTSNPN, CDR2 SVGIG (reference sequence). Trimming shortened V by 5 bases and J by 2 bases, and 15 bases separated the two germline ends.

The V call is TRBV20-1, the J call TRBJ2-1, with 7 bases that match TRBD2. J was trimmed by 6 bases and V by 0 bases; bases with no gene match: 14. CDR1 is DFQATT, CDR2 SNEGSKA, per germline (reference sequence). This CDR3 contains 17 residues. CDR3 in amino acids: CSARDGERGIRLNEQFF. In DNA, the CDR3 is TGCAGTGCTAGAGATGGGGAGCGGGGAATCCGTCTCAATGAGCAGTTCTTC.

This clonotype was observed a handful of times. This chain's CDR3 is CASSSVGAQTNTGELFF. CDR3 coding DNA: TGTGCCAGCAGTTCTGTGGGGGCTCAGACGAACACCGGGGAGCTGTTTTTT. The chain combines TRBV12-3 or TRBV12-4 with TRBJ2-2; possibly TRBD1 for D (6 bases). Trimming removed 4 bases from V and 0 bases from J, with 15 bases in between. The CDR3 sequence is 17 residues long.

This clonotype appeared a single time. The chain joins TRBV9 to TRBJ2-5, with TRBD2 matching over 12 bases. From germline, CDR1 is SGDLS and CDR2 YYNGEE. Unmatched junction bases numbered 7, after V lost 2 bases and J lost 5 bases. The CDR3 is made up of 16 amino acids. CDR3 region: CASSVAGTSGFETQYF. For the CDR3, the DNA is TGTGCCAGCAGCGTCGCCGGGACTAGCGGGTTTGAGACCCAGTACTTC.

There are a few counts of this clonotype. This chain joins TRBV7-9 and TRBJ2-2, with D perhaps given as TRBD1 or TRBD2 (5 bases each). Germline V gene sequence: CDR1 SEHNR, CDR2 FQNEAQ (reference sequence). Trimming took off 10 bases at V and 5 bases at J, with 11 bases between the two ends. The CDR3 consists of 12 residues. The DNA for the CDR3 is TGTGCCATCCAAGGGGAGACCGGGGAGCTGTTTTTT. Amino acid sequence: CAIQGETGELFF.

This clonotype occurred a few times. The chain carries TRBV5-5 and TRBJ1-6; D call uncertain. CDR1 is SGHKS, CDR2 YYEKEE, per germline (reference sequence). The CDR3 is 13 residues long. The ends were cut back, 5 bases at V and 5 bases at J, with 8 bases in the middle. DNA of the CDR3: TGTGCCAGCAGGGCCACAGATAATTCACCCCTCCACTTT. Residues: CASRATDNSPLHF.

The chain is built from TRBV2 and TRBJ2-7, with D perhaps TRBD2 (6 bases). The CDR3 consists of 15 residues. Germline CDR1 is SNHLY and CDR2 is FYNNEI. V gave up 10 bases and J gave up 4 bases, with 23 bases separating them. In DNA form, the CDR3 reads TGTGCCAACCTTCTCCGGGGGACCTTTTATTACGAGCAGTACTTC. It is translated as CANLLRGTFYYEQYF.

The chain carries TRBV20-1 and TRBJ2-5; 8 nucleotides align to TRBD1. CDR1 and CDR2 from the germline V gene are DFQATT and SNEGSKA (reference sequence). Unmatched junction bases numbered 17, after V lost 4 bases and J lost 7 bases. The CDR3 extends over 16 amino acids. The CDR3 sequence is CSAISNGRGLDGTQYF. CDR3 in DNA: TGCAGTGCTATCTCGAACGGCAGGGGGCTTGACGGGACCCAGTACTTC.

This sequence joins TRBV9 and TRBJ1-2; the match to TRBD1 covers 9 bases. CDR1 and CDR2 from the germline V gene are SGDLS and YYNGEE. J lost 7 bases, V lost 3 bases, and 7 bases had no gene match. CDR3 length: 14 residues. Here the CDR3 reads CASSGWTGEVGYTF. The CDR3 DNA follows: TGTGCCAGCAGCGGCTGGACAGGGGAGGTTGGCTACACCTTC.

Only a few counts were recorded for this clonotype. The V and J genes are TRBV27 and TRBJ2-5, with a possible D match to TRBD1 (6 bases). The germline CDR1 and CDR2 sequences are MNHEY and SMNVEV (reference sequence). This CDR3 spans 14 amino acids. The V and J ends lost 5 bases and 5 bases respectively, with 15 bases between them. The CDR3 DNA reads as TGTGCCAGCAGTCCCATCGACAGGAAGGAGACCCAGTACTTC. It yields the protein CASSPIDRKETQYF.

This clonotype has more than one count but fewer than ten. The V gene is TRBV7-9, the J gene TRBJ2-1; D call uncertain. The CDR3 consists of 13 residues. The germline V gene encodes CDR1 SEHNR and CDR2 FQNEAQ (reference sequence). Trimming removed 3 bases from V and 7 bases from J, with 10 bases in between. The CDR3 loop reads CASSFFMGNEQFF. The CDR3 DNA reads as TGTGCCAGCAGCTTTTTCATGGGGAATGAGCAGTTCTTC. Using reference TRBV7-9 and TRBJ2-1 for the parts outside the CDR3, the full variable domain is DTGVSQNPRHKITKRGQNVTFRCDPISEHNRLYWYRQTLGQGPEFLTYFQNEAQLEKSRLLSDRFSAERPKGSFSTLEIQRTEQGDSAMYLCASSFFMGNEQFFGPGTRLTVL.

In the case of this clonotype: One end of the junction does not line up with germline, which may come from a read error. This chain links TRBV6-2 or TRBV6-3 with TRBJ2-7; maybe TRBD2 (7 bases). The CDR3 totals 13 residues. Germline CDR1 is MNHEY and CDR2 is SVGEGT. The CDR3, as DNA: TGCTCCACGAAGGGGGGGACTACGAAGCAGCAGTACTTC. It codes for CSTKGGTTKQQYF.

The sample holds a few counts of this clonotype. This chain joins TRBV20-1 and TRBJ2-5, with TRBD2 matching over 13 bases. From germline, CDR1 is DFQATT and CDR2 SNEGSKA (reference sequence). After removal of 3 bases from V and 1 base from J, the junction contained 5 bases not matched to a gene. The CDR3 has 16 amino acids. The CDR3 spells CSARPTSGGGQETQYF. The CDR3 bases are TGCAGTGCTAGGCCAACTAGCGGGGGGGGCCAAGAGACCCAGTACTTC.

A few counts support this clonotype. The chain uses TRBV6-1 and TRBJ2-7, with 10 bases aligning to TRBD1. Looked up from germline, CDR1 is MNHNS and CDR2 is SASEGT. The V segment lost 4 bases and the J segment 2 bases; nucleotides outside the gene matches: 11. CDR3 length equals 17 residues. CDR3 DNA sequence: TGTGCCAGCAGTGTCCTCGGGACAGGGGTCGGGGCCTACGAGCAGTACTTC. It is translated as CASSVLGTGVGAYEQYF.

The chain uses TRBV15 and TRBJ2-6, with 7 bases lining up with TRBD2. J lost 0 bases, V lost 6 bases, and 2 bases had no gene match. CDR1 and CDR2 (germline): LNHNV, YYDKDF (reference sequence). The CDR3 loop spans 15 amino acids. The CDR3 DNA reads TGTGCCACCAGGAGGGAGGGCTCTGGGGCCAACGTCCTGACTTTC. Translated, it gives CATRREGSGANVLTF.

The sample holds a few counts of this clonotype. The chain has TRBV27 and TRBJ2-1, with TRBD1 matching over 7 bases. This CDR3 comprises 15 residues. Germline trimming cut 7 bases from V and 2 bases from J; bases unmatched to any gene: 8. Germline assignment: CDR1 MNHEY and CDR2 SMNVEV (reference sequence). For the CDR3, the DNA is TGTGCCAGCAATCAACAGGGGTATCCCTACAATGAGCAGTTCTTC. Translating it yields CASNQQGYPYNEQFF.